There are a few counts of the clone carrying this T cell receptor beta chain. Method: immunoSEQ multiplex PCR; TCRdb's copy keeps in-frame clones and lacks some. The data contain roughly 120,000 clones, 70% to 90% of them singletons. These data originate in a study of cytomegalovirus exposure and HLA in healthy donors. The germline CDR1 and CDR2 sequences are SNHLY and FYNNEI. With 6 bases clipped from V and 10 bases from J, the junction kept 7 bases outside the gene matches. The CDR3 covers 14 residues. Input material: PBMCs. The V and J genes are TRBV2 and TRBJ1-6; TRBD1 matches 9 bases. The source is a woman aged 25-40 years in good health and CMV-seronegative. The CDR3 loop is CASSPGQGESPLHF. The CDR3, as DNA: TGTGCCAGCAGCCCGGGACAGGGAGAATCACCCCTCCACTTT.